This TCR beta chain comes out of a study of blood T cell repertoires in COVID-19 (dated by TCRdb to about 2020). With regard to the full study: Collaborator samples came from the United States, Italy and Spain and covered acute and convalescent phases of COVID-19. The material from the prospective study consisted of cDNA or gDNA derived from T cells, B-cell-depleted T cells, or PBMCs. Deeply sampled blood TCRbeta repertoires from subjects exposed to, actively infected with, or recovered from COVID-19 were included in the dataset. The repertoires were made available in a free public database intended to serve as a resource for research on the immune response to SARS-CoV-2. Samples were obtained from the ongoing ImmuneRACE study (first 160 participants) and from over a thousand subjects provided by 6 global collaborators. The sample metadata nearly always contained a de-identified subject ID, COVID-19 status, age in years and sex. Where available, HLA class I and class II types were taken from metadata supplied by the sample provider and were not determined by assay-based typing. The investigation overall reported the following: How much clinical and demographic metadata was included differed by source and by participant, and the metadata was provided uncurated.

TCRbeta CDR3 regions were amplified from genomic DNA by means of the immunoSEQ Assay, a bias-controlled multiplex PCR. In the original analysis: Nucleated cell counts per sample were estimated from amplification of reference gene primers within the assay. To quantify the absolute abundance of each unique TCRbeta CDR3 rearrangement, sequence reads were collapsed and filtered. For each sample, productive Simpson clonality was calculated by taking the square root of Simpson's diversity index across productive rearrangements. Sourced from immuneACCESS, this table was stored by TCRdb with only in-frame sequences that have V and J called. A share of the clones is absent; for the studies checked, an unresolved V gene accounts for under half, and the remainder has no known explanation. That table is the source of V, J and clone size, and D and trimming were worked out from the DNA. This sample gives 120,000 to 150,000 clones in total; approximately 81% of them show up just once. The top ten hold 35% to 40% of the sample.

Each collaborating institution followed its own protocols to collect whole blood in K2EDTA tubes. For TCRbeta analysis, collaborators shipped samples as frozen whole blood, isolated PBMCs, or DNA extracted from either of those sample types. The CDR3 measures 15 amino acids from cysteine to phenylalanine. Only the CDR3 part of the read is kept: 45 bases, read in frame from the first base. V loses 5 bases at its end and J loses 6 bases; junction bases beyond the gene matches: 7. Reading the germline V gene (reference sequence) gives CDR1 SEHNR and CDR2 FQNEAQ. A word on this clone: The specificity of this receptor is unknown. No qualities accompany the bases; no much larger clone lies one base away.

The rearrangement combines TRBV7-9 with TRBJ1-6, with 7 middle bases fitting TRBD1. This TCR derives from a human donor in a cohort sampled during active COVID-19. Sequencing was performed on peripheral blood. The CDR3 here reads CASSPRDSPNSPLHF. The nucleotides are TGTGCCAGCAGCCCTCGGGACAGCCCTAATTCACCCCTCCACTTT.